One and the same sample provided the 5 T cell receptor beta chains below, sequenced in a study of graft-versus-host responses after intestinal transplantation. Repertoires were generated with immunoSEQ multiplex PCR, while TCRdb's copy carries only in-frame clones and drops some. This sample has some 150,000 clones, with around 90% found just once. What these receptors recognize is not known. The material was unstimulated CD4+ T cells sorted from spleen or lymph node cells, obtained before intestinal transplant. Receptors originate from a human donor who received an intestinal transplant.

The chain employs TRBV29-1 and TRBJ2-7, with 11 bases aligning to TRBD2. After removal of 3 bases from V and 2 bases from J, the junction contained 0 bases not matched to a gene. Germline V CDR1 and CDR2: SQVTM, ANQGSEA. The CDR3 sequence is 13 residues long. CDR3 region: CSVEGLAAYEQYF. CDR3 nucleotides: TGCAGCGTTGAGGGACTAGCGGCCTACGAGCAGTACTTC.

CDR3 nucleotides: TGTGCCAGCAGTCCGACTAGCGGAGCGAACACCGGGGAGCTGTTTTTT. This sequence encodes CASSPTSGANTGELFF. The V gene is TRBV6-4, the J gene TRBJ2-2, with TRBD2 matching 9 bases. From germline, CDR1 is MRHNA and CDR2 SNTAGT. Trimming cost V 5 bases and J 0 bases; bases outside gene matches: 4. This CDR3 comprises 16 residues.

Of note for this clone: Other nucleotide sequences in the sample specify the same CDR3. The CDR3 loop is CASSLTTDTQYF. The DNA for the CDR3 is TGTGCCAGCAGTTTAACCACAGATACGCAGTATTTT. The chain recombines TRBV28 with TRBJ2-3; unclear D gene. The length of the CDR3 is 12 residues. Germline V gives CDR1 MDHEN, CDR2 SYDVKM. Deletions cut 2 bases from V and 2 bases from J, with 2 bases between.

The chain combines TRBV27 with TRBJ2-1; D call uncertain. V was cut by 2 bases and J by 10 bases, with 9 bases left in between. Germline V lookup: CDR1 MNHEY, CDR2 SMNVEV (reference sequence). The CDR3 loop spans 12 amino acids. The CDR3 protein is CASSLPVGEQFF. CDR3 in DNA: TGTGCCAGCAGTTTACCGGTCGGAGAGCAGTTCTTC.

The rearrangement uses TRBV6-5 and TRBJ2-1; D gene uncertain. The CDR3 covers 13 residues. Germline V lookup: CDR1 MNHEY, CDR2 SVGAGI. Trimming left V 0 bases short and J 7 bases short, with 7 bases between. This CDR3 reads CASSYSTGNEQFF. Written as DNA, the CDR3 is TGTGCCAGCAGTTACTCGACCGGGAATGAGCAGTTCTTC.